This T cell receptor (beta chain) was observed in a study of blood T cell repertoires in COVID-19. Trimming removed 3 bases at V and 8 bases at J, with 21 bases between. Germline V gene lookup returns CDR1 SGHRS and CDR2 YFSETQ. The CDR3 is 16 amino acids. Recovered status applied to Cohort 3 donors who had two consecutive negative PCRs. It also applied to those with clearance or with symptom resolution. In the authors' methods: Estimated nucleated cell counts came from reference gene primer amplification. Only in-frame clones appear in the TCRdb table, and some are missing; sequencing was by immunoSEQ multiplex PCR. The DNA was the basis for D and trimming; V, J and clone size are from that table. The sample holds around 160,000 clones, over 70% seen once.

The chain joins TRBV5-1 to TRBJ2-1; D is possibly TRBD1 (7 bases). The source is a woman aged 55-75 years who had recovered from COVID-19. Sequencing used PBMCs or T cells enriched from blood (not recorded which). The CDR3 loop reads CASSWRGLEGGDEQFF. The CDR3 DNA is TGCGCCAGCAGCTGGAGGGGCCTGGAAGGGGGCGATGAGCAGTTCTTC.